These 2 T cell receptor beta chains were sequenced from one sample in a study of cytomegalovirus exposure and HLA in healthy donors. With 60 Vbeta and 13 Jbeta primers, the PCR was carried out. This table comes from immunoSEQ multiplex PCR, and its TCRdb copy is limited to in-frame clones, with some not included. Its clone listing holds about 170,000 clones. Sequenced sample: PBMCs. Receptors originate from a woman between 18 and 30 years old in good health and CMV-seropositive.

The chain combines TRBV19 with TRBJ2-2; tentatively, D is TRBD2 (5 bases). Trimming cost V 6 bases and J 0 bases, with 8 bases left between them. Germline V lookup: CDR1 LNHDA, CDR2 SQIVND (reference sequence). This CDR3 contains 14 residues. In nucleotides, the CDR3 is TGTGCCAGTAGAGGGAGTCCGAACACCGGGGAGCTGTTTTTT. Its protein is CASRGSPNTGELFF.

The chain couples TRBV19 to TRBJ2-6; D unresolved. This CDR3 region has 15 residues. V dropped 5 bases and J dropped 0 bases, with 8 bases sitting between them. The V gene's germline CDR1 is LNHDA and CDR2 SQIVND (reference sequence). CDR3 in DNA: TGTGCCAGTAGTGCCACAACCTCTGGGGCCAACGTCCTGACTTTC. It translates to CASSATTSGANVLTF.